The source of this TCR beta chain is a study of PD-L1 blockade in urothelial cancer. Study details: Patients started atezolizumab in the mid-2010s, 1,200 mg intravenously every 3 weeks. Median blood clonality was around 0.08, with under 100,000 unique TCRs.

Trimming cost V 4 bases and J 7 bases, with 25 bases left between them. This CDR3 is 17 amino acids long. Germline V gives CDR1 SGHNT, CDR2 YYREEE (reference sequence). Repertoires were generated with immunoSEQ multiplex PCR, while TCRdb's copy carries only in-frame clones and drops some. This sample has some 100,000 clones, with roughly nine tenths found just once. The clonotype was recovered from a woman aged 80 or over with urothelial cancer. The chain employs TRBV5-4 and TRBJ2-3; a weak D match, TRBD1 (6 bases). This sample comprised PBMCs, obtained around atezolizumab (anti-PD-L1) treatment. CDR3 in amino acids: CASSTRQDNLVTNTQYF. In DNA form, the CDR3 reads TGTGCCAGCAGCACCCGACAGGACAACCTCGTTACGAATACGCAGTATTTT.